This T cell receptor (beta chain) appears in the sequencing data of a study of T cell repertoires in cytomegalovirus infection. General study points: Dominating the ex vivo response were TCR beta clonotypes that were CMV-specific and HLA-C-restricted.

In its sample, this clonotype was seen many times. What it binds is not known. Germline V gene data show CDR1 as MGHDK and CDR2 as SYGVNS. The CDR3 loop spans 15 amino acids. The V end was cut by 4 bases, the J end by 4 bases, with 16 bases between. TCRdb called the reads again in MiXCR, with one record for every CDR3 protein. The sample lists about 230,000 distinct CDR3 sequences, around 6.4% seen once, with 5.5% to 8% in the top ten. This receptor was obtained from a human donor in good health (CMV status not recorded). Some clones in this sample may be carry-over from other donors' samples. What was sequenced was PBMCs. V and J are TRBV25-1 and TRBJ1-2; tentatively, D is TRBD1 (5 bases). The CDR3: CASSATPKGTYGYTF. CDR3 in DNA: TGTGCCAGCAGTGCCACCCCGAAGGGGACCTATGGCTACACCTTC.